A single sample is the source of the 9 T cell receptor beta chains below, sequenced in a study of control samples from healthy donors and cancer patients (dated by TCRdb to 2018 to 2021). The receptor library was made with the immunoSEQ multiplex PCR assay. TCRdb limited this immuneACCESS table to in-frame rearrangements with V and J called. A share of clones is missing; checked studies link under half to unresolved V genes, and the rest is unexplained. This sample lists roughly 200,000 clones; about 95% were detected once. The ten largest clones take up over 1.2% of the sample. The specimen sequenced was blood. The receptors were sampled from a man over 45 in good health.

CDR3 bases: TGTGCCAGTAGTACGGGGACAGGGGGACAATATGGCTACACCTTC. This codes for CASSTGTGGQYGYTF. J is TRBJ1-2 and V is TRBV19; TRBD1 matches at 11 bases. This CDR3 has 15 amino acids. The ends lost 4 bases at V and 5 bases at J; junction bases unmatched: 6. Germline V gene lookup returns CDR1 LNHDA and CDR2 SQIVND (reference sequence).

The rearrangement uses TRBV9 and TRBJ2-7, with a possible D match to TRBD1 (5 bases). Germline CDR1 SGDLS, CDR2 YYNGEE. The CDR3 is 16 amino acids. V lost 0 bases, J lost 2 bases, and 15 bases lay in between. The CDR3: CASSVGGADRPYEQYV. The CDR3 DNA follows: TGTGCCAGCAGCGTAGGTGGGGCTGACAGACCCTACGAGCAGTACGTC.

The chain has TRBV2 and TRBJ2-7; perhaps TRBD1 as D (6 bases). Trimming cost V 7 bases and J 2 bases, with 18 bases left between them. The CDR3 length is 15 residues. Germline loops: CDR1 SNHLY, CDR2 FYNNEI. CDR3 protein: CASISSRDTPYEQYV. The CDR3 nucleotides read TGTGCCAGCATTTCCTCCCGGGACACCCCCTACGAGCAGTACGTC.

The genes are TRBV7-9 and TRBJ1-5; D gene ambiguous. Deletions cut 1 base from V and 10 bases from J, with 14 bases between. This CDR3 has 14 residues. Germline CDR1 is SEHNR and CDR2 is FQNEAQ (reference sequence). The CDR3 DNA reads TGTGCCAGCAGCTTAGAATCTTTAGAACTTCCCCAGCATTTT. Translated: CASSLESLELPQHF.

The gene calls are TRBV6-5 and TRBJ1-2; D uncertain. Trimming removed 2 bases from V and 3 bases from J, with 7 bases in between. The CDR3 is 13 residues long. The germline V gene has CDR1 MNHEY and CDR2 SVGAGI. The CDR3 coding sequence is TGTGCCAGCAGTTACAGGGATTACTATGGCTACACCTTC. Translated: CASSYRDYYGYTF.

The gene calls are TRBV2 and TRBJ2-2; either TRBD1 or TRBD2 may supply D (6 bases each). The CDR3 loop spans 15 amino acids. Germline assignment: CDR1 SNHLY and CDR2 FYNNEI. V lost 6 bases, J lost 1 base, and 12 bases lay in between. This CDR3 reads CASRRRGENTGELFF. CDR3 sequence (DNA): TGTGCCAGCAGGAGAAGGGGGGAGAACACCGGGGAGCTGTTTTTT.

V and J are TRBV7-8 and TRBJ1-5; D possibly corresponds to TRBD1 (5 bases). CDR3 length: 16 amino acids. Trimming took 4 bases from V and 2 from J, leaving 15 bases between them. Germline CDR1 and CDR2: SGHVS and FQNEAQ. The CDR3 here is CASSYRAGRGNQPQHF. DNA for the CDR3: TGTGCCAGCAGCTACCGCGCGGGGCGCGGCAATCAGCCCCAGCATTTT.

The rearrangement joins TRBV19 to TRBJ2-3; the D is unclear. CDR3 size: 16 residues. Looked up from germline, CDR1 is LNHDA and CDR2 is SQIVND (reference sequence). V was trimmed by 0 bases and J by 2 bases, leaving 12 bases between them. As DNA, the CDR3 is TGTGCCAGTAGTATAGATCTGGCTTACCACACAGATACGCAGTATTTT. It is translated as CASSIDLAYHTDTQYF.

This clone has just one count. This chain links TRBV6-5 with TRBJ1-5; possible D gene TRBD1, 6 bases. CDR1 is MNHEY and CDR2 is SVGAGI in the germline V gene. The V gene lost 7 bases and the J gene lost 0 bases, with 7 bases spanning the gap. The CDR3 has 13 amino acids. The chain's CDR3 is CASIGGSNQPQHF. The CDR3 bases are TGTGCCAGCATAGGGGGTAGCAATCAGCCCCAGCATTTT.